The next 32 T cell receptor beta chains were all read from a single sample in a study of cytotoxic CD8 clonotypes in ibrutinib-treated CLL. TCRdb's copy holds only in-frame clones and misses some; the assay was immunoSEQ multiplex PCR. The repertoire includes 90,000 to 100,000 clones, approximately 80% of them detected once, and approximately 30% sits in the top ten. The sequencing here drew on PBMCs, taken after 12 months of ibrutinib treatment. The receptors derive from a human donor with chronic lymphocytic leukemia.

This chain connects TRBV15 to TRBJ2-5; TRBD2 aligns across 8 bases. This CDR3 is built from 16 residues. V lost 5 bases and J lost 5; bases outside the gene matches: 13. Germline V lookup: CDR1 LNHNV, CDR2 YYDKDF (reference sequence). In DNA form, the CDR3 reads TGTGCCACCAGCCTGCTTGAGCGGGGGCTCGGGGAGACCCAGTACTTC. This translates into CATSLLERGLGETQYF.

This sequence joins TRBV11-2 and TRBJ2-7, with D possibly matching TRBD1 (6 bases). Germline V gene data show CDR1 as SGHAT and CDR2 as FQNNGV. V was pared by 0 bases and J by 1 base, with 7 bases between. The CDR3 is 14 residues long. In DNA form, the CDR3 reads TGTGCCAGCAGCTTAGAAGGGGGATCCTACGAGCAGTACTTC. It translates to CASSLEGGSYEQYF. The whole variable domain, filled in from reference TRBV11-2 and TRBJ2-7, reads EAGVAQSPRYKIIEKRQSVAFWCNPISGHATLYWYQQILGQGPKLLIQFQNNGVVDDSQLPKDRFSAERLKGVDSTLKIQPAKLEDSAVYLCASSLEGGSYEQYFGPGTRLTVT.

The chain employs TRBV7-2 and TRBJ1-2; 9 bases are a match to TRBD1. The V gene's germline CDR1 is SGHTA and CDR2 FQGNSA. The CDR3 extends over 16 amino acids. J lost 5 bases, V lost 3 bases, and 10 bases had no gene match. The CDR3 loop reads CASSFLTQGARYGYTF. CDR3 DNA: TGTGCCAGCAGCTTCCTAACACAGGGGGCGCGGTATGGCTACACCTTC.

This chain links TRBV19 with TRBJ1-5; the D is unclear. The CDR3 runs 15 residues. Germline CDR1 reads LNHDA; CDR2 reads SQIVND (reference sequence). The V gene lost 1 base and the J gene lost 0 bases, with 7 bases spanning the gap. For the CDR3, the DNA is TGTGCCAGTAGTATAGGCCGGATTAGCAATCAGCCCCAGCATTTT. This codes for CASSIGRISNQPQHF.

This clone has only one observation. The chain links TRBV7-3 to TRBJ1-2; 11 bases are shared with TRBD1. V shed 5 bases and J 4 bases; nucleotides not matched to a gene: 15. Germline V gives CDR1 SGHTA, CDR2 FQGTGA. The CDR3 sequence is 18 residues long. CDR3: CASSPQSSGTGGLYGYTF. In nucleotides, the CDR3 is TGTGCCAGCAGCCCTCAGTCCTCCGGGACAGGGGGGCTCTATGGCTACACCTTC.

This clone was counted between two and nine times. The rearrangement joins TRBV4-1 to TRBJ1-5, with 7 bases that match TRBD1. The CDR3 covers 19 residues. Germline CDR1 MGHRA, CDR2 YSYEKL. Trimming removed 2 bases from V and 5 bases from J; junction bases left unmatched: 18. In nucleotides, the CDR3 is TGCGCCAGCAGCCAAAATCCGACAGGGACAAGACTGGGAGATCAGCCCCAGCATTTT. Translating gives CASSQNPTGTRLGDQPQHF.

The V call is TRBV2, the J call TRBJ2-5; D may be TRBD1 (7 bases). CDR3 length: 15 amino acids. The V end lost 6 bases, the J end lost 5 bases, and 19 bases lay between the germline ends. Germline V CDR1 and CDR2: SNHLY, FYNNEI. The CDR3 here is CASRSRGQGLETQYF. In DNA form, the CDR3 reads TGTGCCAGCAGGTCGAGGGGGCAGGGACTGGAGACCCAGTACTTC.

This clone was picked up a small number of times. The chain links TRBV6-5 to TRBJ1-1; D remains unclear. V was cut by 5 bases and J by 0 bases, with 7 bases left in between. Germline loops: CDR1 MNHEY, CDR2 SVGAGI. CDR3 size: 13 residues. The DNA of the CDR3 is TGTGCCAGCAGTGATCAGGTGAACACTGAAGCTTTCTTT. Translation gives CASSDQVNTEAFF.

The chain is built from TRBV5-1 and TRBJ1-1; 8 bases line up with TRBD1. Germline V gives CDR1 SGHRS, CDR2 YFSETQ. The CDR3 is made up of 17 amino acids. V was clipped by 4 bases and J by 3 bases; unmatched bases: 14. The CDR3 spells CASSPIQGAYRDTEAFF. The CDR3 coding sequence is TGCGCCAGCAGCCCAATCCAGGGGGCGTATAGAGACACTGAAGCTTTCTTT. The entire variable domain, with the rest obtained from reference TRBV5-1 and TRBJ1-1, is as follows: KAGVTQTPRYLIKTRGQQVTLSCSPISGHRSVSWYQQTPGQGLQFLFEYFSETQRNKGNFPGRFSGRQFSNSRSEMNVSTLELGDSALYLCASSPIQGAYRDTEAFFGQGTRLTVV.

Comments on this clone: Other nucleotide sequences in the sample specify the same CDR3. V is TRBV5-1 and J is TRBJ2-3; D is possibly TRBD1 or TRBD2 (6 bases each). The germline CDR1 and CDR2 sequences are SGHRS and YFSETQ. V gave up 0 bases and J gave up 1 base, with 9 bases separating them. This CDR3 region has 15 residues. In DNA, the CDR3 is TGCGCCAGCAGCTTGGAGGGGGGAGGCACAGATACGCAGTATTTT. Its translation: CASSLEGGGTDTQYF.

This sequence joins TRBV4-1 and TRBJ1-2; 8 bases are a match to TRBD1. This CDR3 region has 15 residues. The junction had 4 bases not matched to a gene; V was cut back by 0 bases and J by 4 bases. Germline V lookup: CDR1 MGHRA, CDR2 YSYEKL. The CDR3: CASSQDRGPIYGYTF. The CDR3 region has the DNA TGCGCCAGCAGCCAAGACAGGGGGCCCATCTATGGCTACACCTTC.

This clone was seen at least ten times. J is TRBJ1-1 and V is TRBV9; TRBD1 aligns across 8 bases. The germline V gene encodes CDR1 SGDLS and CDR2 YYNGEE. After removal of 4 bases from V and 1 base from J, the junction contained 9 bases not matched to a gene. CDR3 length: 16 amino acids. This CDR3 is CASSPRAGGTNTEAFF. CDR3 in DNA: TGTGCCAGCAGCCCAAGGGCAGGGGGCACGAACACTGAAGCTTTCTTT. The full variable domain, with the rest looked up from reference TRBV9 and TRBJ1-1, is DSGVTQTPKHLITATGQRVTLRCSPRSGDLSVYWYQQSLDQGLQFLIQYYNGEERAKGNILERFSAQQFPDLHSELNLSSLELGDSALYFCASSPRAGGTNTEAFFGQGTRLTVV.

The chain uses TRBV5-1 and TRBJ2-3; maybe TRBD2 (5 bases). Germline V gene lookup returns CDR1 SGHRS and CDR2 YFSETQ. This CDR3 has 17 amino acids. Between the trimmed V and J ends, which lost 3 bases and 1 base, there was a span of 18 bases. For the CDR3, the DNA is TGCGCCAGCAGCTCGGCCCAGGAGGTCGGGGGCACAGATACGCAGTATTTT. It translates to CASSSAQEVGGTDTQYF.

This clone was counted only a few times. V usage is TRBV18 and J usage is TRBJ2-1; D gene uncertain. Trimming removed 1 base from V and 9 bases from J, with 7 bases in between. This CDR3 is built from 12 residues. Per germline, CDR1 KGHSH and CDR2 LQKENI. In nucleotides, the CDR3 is TGTGCCAGCTCACCACTAGCCACTGAGCAGTTCTTC. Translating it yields CASSPLATEQFF.

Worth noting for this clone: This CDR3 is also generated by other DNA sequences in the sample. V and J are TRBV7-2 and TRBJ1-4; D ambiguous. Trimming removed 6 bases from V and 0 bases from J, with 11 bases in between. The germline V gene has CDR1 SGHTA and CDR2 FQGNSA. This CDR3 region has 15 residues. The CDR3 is CASSPDGATNEKLFF. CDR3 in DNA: TGTGCCAGCAGTCCCGACGGCGCAACTAATGAAAAACTGTTTTTT.

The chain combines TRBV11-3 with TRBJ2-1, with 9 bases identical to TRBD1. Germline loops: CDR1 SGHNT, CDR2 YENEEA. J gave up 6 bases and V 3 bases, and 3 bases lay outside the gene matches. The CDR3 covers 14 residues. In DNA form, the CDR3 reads TGTGCCAGCAGCTTGGGACAGGGCTTCAATGAGCAGTTCTTC. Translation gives CASSLGQGFNEQFF.

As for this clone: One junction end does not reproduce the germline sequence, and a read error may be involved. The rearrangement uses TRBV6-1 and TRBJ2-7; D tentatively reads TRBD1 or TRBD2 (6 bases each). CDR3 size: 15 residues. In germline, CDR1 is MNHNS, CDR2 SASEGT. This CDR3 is CASREDRRDVYEQYF. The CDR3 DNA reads TGTGCCAGCAGGGAAGACAGGCGGGACGTTTACGAGCAGTACTTC.

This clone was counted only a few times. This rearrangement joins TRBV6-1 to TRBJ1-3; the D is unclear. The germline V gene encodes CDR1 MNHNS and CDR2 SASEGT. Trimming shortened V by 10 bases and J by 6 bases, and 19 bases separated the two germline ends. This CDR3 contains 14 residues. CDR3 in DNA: TGTGCCACCCAACTTGACCAGGTGGCAAACACCATATATTTT. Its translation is CATQLDQVANTIYF.

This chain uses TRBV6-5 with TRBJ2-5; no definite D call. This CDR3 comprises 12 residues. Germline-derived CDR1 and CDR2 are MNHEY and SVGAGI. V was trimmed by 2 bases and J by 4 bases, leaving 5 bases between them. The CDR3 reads CASSYRGETQYF. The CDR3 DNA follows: TGTGCCAGCAGTTACCGAGGAGAGACCCAGTACTTC.

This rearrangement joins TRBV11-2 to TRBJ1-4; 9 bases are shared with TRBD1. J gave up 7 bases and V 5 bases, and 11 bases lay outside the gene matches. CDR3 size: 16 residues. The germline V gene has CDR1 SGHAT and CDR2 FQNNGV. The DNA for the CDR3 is TGTGCCAGCAGCGTCGGTATCGGGACAGGGAGTGAAAAACTGTTTTTT. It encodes CASSVGIGTGSEKLFF.

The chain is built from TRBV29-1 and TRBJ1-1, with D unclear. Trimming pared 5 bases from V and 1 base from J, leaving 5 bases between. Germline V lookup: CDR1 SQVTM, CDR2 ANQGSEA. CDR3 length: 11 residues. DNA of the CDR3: TGCAGCGTTTCGAGGAACACTGAAGCTTTCTTT. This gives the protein CSVSRNTEAFF.

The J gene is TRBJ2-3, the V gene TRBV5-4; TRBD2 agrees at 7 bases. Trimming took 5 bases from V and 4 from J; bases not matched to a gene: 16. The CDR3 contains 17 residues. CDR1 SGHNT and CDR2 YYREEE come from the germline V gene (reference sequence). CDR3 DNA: TGTGCCAGCAGTTACCCAGCGGGGAGCCGTCCCCCAGATACGCAGTATTTT. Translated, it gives CASSYPAGSRPPDTQYF.

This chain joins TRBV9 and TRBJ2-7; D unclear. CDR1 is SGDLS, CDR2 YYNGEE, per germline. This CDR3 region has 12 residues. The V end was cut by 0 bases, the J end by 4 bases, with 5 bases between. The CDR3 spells CASSVVVYEQYF. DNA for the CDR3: TGTGCCAGCAGCGTAGTGGTATACGAGCAGTACTTC.

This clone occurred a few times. Here the CDR3 reads CASSPVGRDRGHSPLHF. CDR3 DNA sequence: TGCGCCAGCAGCCCAGTCGGGCGGGACAGGGGACACTCACCCCTCCACTTT. The rearrangement links TRBV4-1 to TRBJ1-6; 10 bases agree with TRBD1. CDR3 length: 17 residues. Germline values: CDR1 MGHRA, CDR2 YSYEKL. V shed 4 bases and J 10 bases; nucleotides not matched to a gene: 13.

The CDR3 DNA is TGTGCCATCAGTGAGGACAGGGGGACCCTCTCACTTAACACTGAAGCTTTCTTT. Amino acids: CAISEDRGTLSLNTEAFF. The chain has TRBV10-3 and TRBJ1-1, with TRBD1 matching over 9 bases. The CDR3 totals 18 residues. Per the germline V gene, CDR1 is ENHRY and CDR2 is SYGVKD. Trimming at V came to 2 bases and at J to 2 bases, leaving 12 bases not matched to a gene.

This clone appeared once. This CDR3 is CASGREGSGNTIYF. The CDR3 nucleotides read TGCGCCAGCGGACGTGAAGGTTCTGGAAACACCATATATTTT. The chain couples TRBV10-1 to TRBJ1-3; D call uncertain. This CDR3 has 14 residues. The germline CDR1 and CDR2 sequences are WNHNN and SYGVQD (reference sequence). V dropped 8 bases and J dropped 1 base, with 12 bases sitting between them.

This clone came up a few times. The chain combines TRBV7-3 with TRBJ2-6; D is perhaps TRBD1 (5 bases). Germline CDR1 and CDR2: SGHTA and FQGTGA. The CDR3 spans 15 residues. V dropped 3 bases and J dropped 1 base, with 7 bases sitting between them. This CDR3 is CASSFQGSGANVLTF. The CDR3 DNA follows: TGTGCCAGCAGCTTTCAGGGTTCTGGGGCCAACGTCCTGACTTTC.

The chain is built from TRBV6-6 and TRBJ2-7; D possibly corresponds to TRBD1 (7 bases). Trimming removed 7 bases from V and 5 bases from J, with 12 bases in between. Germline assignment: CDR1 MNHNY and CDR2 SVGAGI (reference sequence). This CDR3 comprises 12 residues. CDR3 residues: CASNRGGDEQYF. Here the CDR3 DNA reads TGTGCCAGCAACAGGGGAGGCGACGAGCAGTACTTC.

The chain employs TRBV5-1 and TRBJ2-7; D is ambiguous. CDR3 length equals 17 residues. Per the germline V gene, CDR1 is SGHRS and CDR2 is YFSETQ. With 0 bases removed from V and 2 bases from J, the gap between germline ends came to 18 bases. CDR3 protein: CASSLEDPGPQPYEQYF. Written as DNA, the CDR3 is TGCGCCAGCAGCTTGGAGGATCCTGGGCCACAACCCTACGAGCAGTACTTC.

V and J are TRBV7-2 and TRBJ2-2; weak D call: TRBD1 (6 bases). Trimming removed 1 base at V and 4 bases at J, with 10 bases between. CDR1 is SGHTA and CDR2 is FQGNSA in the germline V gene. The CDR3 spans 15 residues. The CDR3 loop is CASSLGDRLTGELFF. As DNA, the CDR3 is TGTGCCAGCAGCTTAGGCGACAGGCTCACCGGGGAGCTGTTTTTT.

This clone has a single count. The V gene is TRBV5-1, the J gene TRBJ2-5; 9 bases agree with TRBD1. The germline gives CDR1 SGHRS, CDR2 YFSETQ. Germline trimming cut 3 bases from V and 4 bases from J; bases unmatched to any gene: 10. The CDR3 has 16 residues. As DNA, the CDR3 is TGCGCCAGCAGCTCTGGGGGACAGGGTTTGGGAGAGACCCAGTACTTC. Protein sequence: CASSSGGQGLGETQYF.

The CDR3 DNA sequence: TGTGCCAGCAGCCCCGAAGCTAGCGGGGGCTTCGAGCAGTACTTC. This sequence encodes CASSPEASGGFEQYF. The chain recombines TRBV7-3 with TRBJ2-7; 10 bases align to TRBD2. Losses at the gene ends were 5 bases for V and 6 bases for J; bases not matched to a gene: 10. CDR3 length: 15 amino acids. Per the germline V gene, CDR1 is SGHTA and CDR2 is FQGTGA.